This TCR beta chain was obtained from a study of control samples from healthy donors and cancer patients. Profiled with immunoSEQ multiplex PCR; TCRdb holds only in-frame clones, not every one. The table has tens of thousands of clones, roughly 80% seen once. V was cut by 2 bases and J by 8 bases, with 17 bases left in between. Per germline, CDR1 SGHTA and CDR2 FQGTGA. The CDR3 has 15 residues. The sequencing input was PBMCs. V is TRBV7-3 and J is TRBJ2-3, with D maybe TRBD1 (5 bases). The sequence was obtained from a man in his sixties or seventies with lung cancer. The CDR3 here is CASSLGAMGPGTQYF. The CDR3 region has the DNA TGTGCCAGCAGCTTAGGAGCCATGGGGCCCGGTACGCAGTATTTT.